A selection of T cell receptor beta chains follows, all from one sample in a study of blood T cell repertoires in COVID-19. Produced via immunoSEQ multiplex PCR; TCRdb's table is partial and in-frame only. This sample has under 200,000 clones, with about four fifths found just once. Sequencing input: peripheral blood. The receptors were sampled from a woman in her seventies who had recovered from COVID-19. Each CDR3 is given with its conserved first and last residue. A D gene is named only where the DNA matches it firmly. A clone size is listed for some rows: how often the clone was seen (once, few, many), or a class if it is expanded.

V,D,size,J,CDR3,DNA
TRBV6-5,TRBD1,NA,TRBJ1-2,CASSYDRGYGYTF,TGTGCCAGCAGTTACGACAGGGGCTATGGCTACACCTTC
TRBV6-5,NA,NA,TRBJ2-1,CASSVPPGVNEQFF,TGTGCCAGCAGCGTCCCGCCCGGGGTTAATGAGCAGTTCTTC
TRBV20-1,NA,NA,TRBJ1-5,CSASRHIYSGGNQPQHF,TGCAGTGCTAGTCGTCATATCTATAGCGGCGGCAATCAGCCCCAGCATTTT
TRBV5-1,TRBD2,once,TRBJ2-3,CASTIAGEGDTQYF,TGCGCCAGCACCATAGCGGGAGAGGGAGATACGCAGTATTTT
TRBV2,TRBD1,NA,TRBJ1-1,CASRPPGGGENTEAFF,TGTGCCAGCAGGCCCCCAGGAGGGGGCGAGAACACTGAAGCTTTCTTT
TRBV4-1,TRBD1,NA,TRBJ2-2,CASSQDPQGALTGELFF,TGCGCCAGCAGCCAAGATCCCCAGGGGGCCCTCACCGGGGAGCTGTTTTTT
TRBV10-3,NA,NA,TRBJ2-1,CAISGTRTGAEQFF,TGTGCCATCAGTGGGACGCGAACAGGAGCCGAGCAGTTCTTC
TRBV28,TRBD1,NA,TRBJ1-5,CASSYPQGAQDQPQHF,TGTGCCAGCAGTTACCCCCAGGGGGCCCAAGATCAGCCCCAGCATTTT
TRBV4-1,NA,NA,TRBJ2-7,CASSQDDGAYEQYF,TGCGCCAGCAGCCAAGATGACGGGGCCTACGAGCAGTACTTC
TRBV4-2,TRBD1,few,TRBJ2-7,CASSIGGYRGEQYF,TGTGCCAGCAGCATAGGGGGCTATAGGGGCGAGCAGTACTTC
TRBV18,NA,once,TRBJ2-1,CASSPLSISYNEQFF,TGTGCCAGCTCACCATTGTCAATCTCCTACAATGAGCAGTTCTTC
TRBV7-6,NA,NA,TRBJ1-2,CASSSGRDTNYGYTF,TGTGCCAGCAGCTCGGGCAGGGACACAAACTATGGCTACACCTTC
TRBV3-1/TRBV3-2,NA,NA,TRBJ1-2,CASSHRGSGYTF,TGTGCCAGCAGCCATCGAGGGTCCGGCTACACCTTC
TRBV29-1,TRBD2,NA,TRBJ2-7,CSVEASGGYEQYF,TGCAGCGTTGAAGCCAGCGGGGGCTACGAGCAGTACTTC
TRBV9,NA,NA,TRBJ2-3,CASSAGDTQYF,TGTGCCAGCAGCGCCGGGGATACGCAGTATTTT
TRBV5-6,TRBD1,NA,TRBJ1-2,CASSWDRGLGYTF,TGTGCCAGCAGCTGGGACAGGGGGCTTGGCTACACCTTC
TRBV4-3,TRBD2,NA,TRBJ2-1,CASSQDPGGGNEQFF,TGCGCCAGCAGCCAAGATCCGGGAGGGGGCAATGAGCAGTTCTTC
TRBV6-4,NA,once,TRBJ2-1,CASSGPRAGEQFF,TGTGCCAGCAGTGGCCCCAGGGCAGGGGAGCAGTTCTTC
TRBV4-3,TRBD2,NA,TRBJ2-7,CASSQDRGGYYEQYF,TGCGCCAGCAGCCAAGACCGGGGGGGGTACTACGAGCAGTACTTC
TRBV5-6,TRBD1,few,TRBJ1-2,CASSRPDRDYGYTF,TGTGCCAGCAGCCGGCCGGACAGGGACTATGGCTACACCTTC
TRBV27,NA,NA,TRBJ2-5,CASSSGLPWGETQYF,TGTGCCAGCAGTTCGGGACTCCCGTGGGGAGAGACCCAGTACTTC
TRBV24-1,TRBD2,NA,TRBJ2-5,CATSDSGLAGATRETQYF,TGTGCCACCAGTGATTCGGGACTAGCGGGGGCCACCCGGGAGACCCAGTACTTC
TRBV10-3,NA,NA,TRBJ1-1,CAISESGEGFF,TGTGCCATCAGTGAGTCGGGGGAGGGTTTCTTT
TRBV5-5,NA,once,TRBJ1-1,CASSPLRQAARTEAFF,TGTGCCAGCAGCCCTCTACGACAGGCCGCTCGGACTGAAGCTTTCTTT
TRBV3-1/TRBV3-2,TRBD1,many,TRBJ2-3,CASSQQGARDTQYF,TGTGCCAGCAGCCAGCAGGGGGCTCGGGATACGCAGTATTTT
TRBV6-2/TRBV6-3,TRBD2,NA,TRBJ2-3,CASSYWASGSLDTQYF,TGTGCCAGCAGTTACTGGGCTAGCGGGAGTTTAGATACGCAGTATTTT
TRBV9,NA,NA,TRBJ2-5,CASSVGGLQGTQYF,TGTGCCAGCAGCGTAGGGGGGTTACAGGGGACCCAGTACTTC
TRBV7-3,NA,NA,TRBJ2-7,CASSPSGVYEQYF,TGTGCCAGCAGCCCCAGCGGTGTCTACGAGCAGTACTTC
TRBV12-3/TRBV12-4,NA,NA,TRBJ1-4,CASTLGGELFF,TGTGCCAGCACCCTGGGGGGGGAACTGTTTTTT
TRBV5-4,NA,NA,TRBJ1-2,CATQAEAYGYTF,TGTGCCACCCAAGCCGAGGCCTATGGCTACACCTTC
TRBV6-5,NA,NA,TRBJ1-3,CASSPGSRNTIYF,TGTGCCAGCAGCCCCGGGTCCCGAAACACCATATATTTT
TRBV5-1,TRBD1,once,TRBJ1-2,CASSSSGQGGYGYTF,TGCGCCAGCAGCTCGTCGGGACAGGGGGGCTATGGCTACACCTTC
TRBV6-5,NA,NA,TRBJ1-5,CASRRGGFNQPQHF,TGTGCCAGCAGACGGGGGGGTTTCAATCAGCCCCAGCATTTT
TRBV7-8,TRBD1,NA,TRBJ2-1,CASSPRAPGQGYNEQFF,TGTGCCAGCAGCCCCAGGGCTCCGGGACAGGGGTACAATGAGCAGTTCTTC
TRBV4-2,TRBD2,NA,TRBJ2-3,CASSQREWRTSGATDTQYF,TGTGCCAGCAGCCAACGGGAATGGAGGACTAGCGGGGCCACAGATACGCAGTATTTT
TRBV5-4,NA,NA,TRBJ1-6,CASSPGPGNSYNSPLHF,TGTGCCAGCAGCCCTGGACCGGGGAACTCCTATAATTCACCCCTCCACTTT
TRBV9,TRBD1,NA,TRBJ1-5,CASSVGAGGVGQPQHF,TGTGCCAGCAGCGTAGGCGCAGGGGGCGTCGGTCAGCCCCAGCATTTT
TRBV4-3,NA,NA,TRBJ1-2,CASSQVLGGRGYTF,TGCGCCAGCAGCCAAGTCCTCGGGGGGAGGGGCTACACCTTC
TRBV30,NA,NA,TRBJ1-2,CAWSVPPISPNYGYTF,TGTGCCTGGAGTGTACCCCCGATTAGCCCCAACTATGGCTACACCTTC
TRBV2,NA,NA,TRBJ1-5,CASTVGGGFEPQHF,TGTGCCAGCACCGTTGGGGGGGGGTTTGAGCCCCAGCATTTT
TRBV2,NA,NA,TRBJ1-2,CASTVAATANYGYTF,TGTGCCAGCACCGTCGCCGCCACAGCTAACTATGGCTACACCTTC
TRBV3-1/TRBV3-2,TRBD1,NA,TRBJ1-3,CASSQGTGADTIYF,TGTGCCAGCAGCCAGGGGACAGGGGCGGACACCATATATTTT
TRBV29-1,TRBD1,NA,TRBJ2-3,CSERQGGTDTQYF,TGCAGCGAACGACAGGGGGGGACAGATACGCAGTATTTT
TRBV14,NA,NA,TRBJ2-3,CASSQVAGVWYF,TGTGCCAGCAGCCAAGTAGCCGGGGTGTGGTATTTT
TRBV30,NA,once,TRBJ2-5,CAWSVWARAETQYF,TGTGCCTGGAGTGTTTGGGCGAGGGCCGAGACCCAGTACTTC
TRBV10-2,NA,NA,TRBJ2-3,CASSGPPGQLTDTQYF,TGCGCCAGCAGTGGGCCCCCCGGACAGCTCACAGATACGCAGTATTTT
TRBV11-2,NA,NA,TRBJ1-2,CASSFEAGSGYTF,TGTGCCAGCAGCTTCGAGGCAGGGTCTGGCTACACCTTC
TRBV6-5,TRBD2,NA,TRBJ2-5,CASSSGGEETQYF,TGTGCCAGCAGTTCCGGGGGGGAAGAGACCCAGTACTTC